These T cell receptor beta chains were read from a single sample in a study of T cells in Graves' hyperthyroidism and ophthalmopathy. One entry per CDR3 protein results from TCRdb running MiXCR on the multiplex PCR reads. The table lists 700,000 to 950,000 distinct CDR3 sequences, just over 35% of them singletons. Material for sequencing was blood. The receptors come from a middle-aged woman with Graves' hyperthyroidism. The CDR3 runs from the conserved cysteine through the conserved F or W. The D gene is left open where the match is weak. Rows give clone size only sometimes, using once, few, many, or a class for an expanded clone.

v_call	clone_size	d_call	j_call	cdr3_nt	cdr3_aa
TRBV6-2/TRBV6-3	few	.	TRBJ2-5	TGTGCCAGCATCGAGGGACCTCAAGAGACCCAGTACTTC	CASIEGPQETQYF
TRBV19	many	.	TRBJ1-5	TGTGCCAGTAGTATTGGGTACAGGGCGCGCAATCAGCCCCAGCATTTT	CASSIGYRARNQPQHF
TRBV29-1	many	.	TRBJ2-7	TGCAGCGCCACGGGACTCGGGGAGCAGTACTTC	CSATGLGEQYF
TRBV27	.	.	TRBJ1-6	TGTGCCAGTTGGACTCACGGGTCACCCCTCCACTTT	CASWTHGSPLHF
TRBV28	.	.	TRBJ2-7	TGTGCCAGCAGCGAGAGACAGTCCTACGAGCAGTACTTC	CASSERQSYEQYF
TRBV12-3/TRBV12-4	many	.	TRBJ2-5	TGTGCCAGCAGTTTAGTTACGACTTACCAAGAGACCCAGTACTTC	CASSLVTTYQETQYF
TRBV29-1	many	.	TRBJ2-2	TGCAGCGTTCTACCACTCACCGGGGAGCTGTTTTTT	CSVLPLTGELFF
TRBV7-9	many	.	TRBJ2-3	TGTGCCAGCAGCTTAGGCAGCACAGATACGCAGTATTTT	CASSLGSTDTQYF
TRBV20-1	.	.	TRBJ1-1	TGCAGTGCTAGAGACCCGGGATACGGGGGCACTGAAGCTTTCTTT	CSARDPGYGGTEAFF
TRBV12-3/TRBV12-4	few	.	TRBJ2-5	TGTGCCAGCAGTCCCTGGACAACCCAAGAGACCCAGTACTTC	CASSPWTTQETQYF
TRBV10-3	.	.	TRBJ1-1	TGTGCCAGCACAAAACAGGGTGCGAACACTGAAGCTTTCTTT	CASTKQGANTEAFF
TRBV5-1	many	.	TRBJ2-2	TGCGCCAGCAGCTTCATCGACGGGGAGCTGTTTTTT	CASSFIDGELFF
TRBV10-1	medium-sized	.	TRBJ2-7	TGCGCCAGCGGTCAGGGCTACGAGCAGTACTTC	CASGQGYEQYF
TRBV10-2	.	TRBD2	TRBJ2-7	TGCGCCAGCAGTGCTCCGACTAGCGGGACATACGAGCAGTACTTC	CASSAPTSGTYEQYF
TRBV19	.	TRBD1	TRBJ2-6	TGTGCCAGTAGTACGTCGACAGGGGGCTTCGCAGGGGCCAACGTCCTGACTTTC	CASSTSTGGFAGANVLTF
TRBV15	many	.	TRBJ2-2	TGTGCCACCAGCAGGGCCACCGGGGAGCTGTTTTTT	CATSRATGELFF
TRBV7-9	many	.	TRBJ1-4	TGTGCCAGCAGCTTGACAGCGATTACTAATGAAAAACTGTTTTTT	CASSLTAITNEKLFF
TRBV7-2	.	.	TRBJ1-1	TGTGCCAGCAGCCAAGCCGGGTTAGCTTTCTTT	CASSQAGLAFF
TRBV2	.	.	TRBJ1-3	TGTGCCCGCCAGCCTGGAAACACCATATATTTT	CARQPGNTIYF
TRBV4-1	.	.	TRBJ1-2	TGCGCCAGCAGCCAACAGGGGATCCCTGGCTACACCTTC	CASSQQGIPGYTF
TRBV7-2	.	.	TRBJ1-2	TGTGCCAGCAGCTTAGAGACAGGCGCTTTAGGCTACACCTTC	CASSLETGALGYTF
TRBV10-3	.	TRBD1	TRBJ2-7	TGTGCCTGCAGTCCGGGACAGGGAGACTACGAGCAGTACTTC	CACSPGQGDYEQYF
TRBV5-4	.	.	TRBJ2-5	TGTGCCAGCAGTTCCTCTGTGTCAGTACAAGAGACCCAGTACTTC	CASSSSVSVQETQYF
TRBV10-3	many	TRBD1	TRBJ1-2	TGTGCCATCAGTGAGCGGGACAGGGAAGCGAGCGGCTACACCTTC	CAISERDREASGYTF
TRBV7-8	many	.	TRBJ1-5	TGTGCCAGCAGTGACATGTGGGATCAGCCCCAGCATTTT	CASSDMWDQPQHF
TRBV10-3	many	.	TRBJ1-1	TGTGCCATCAGGACAGCGGGGAGAAACACTGAAGCTTTCTTT	CAIRTAGRNTEAFF
TRBV5-1	.	TRBD1	TRBJ1-1	TGCGTCAGCAGCCCGGGACAGGGGAGCACTGAAGCTTTCTTT	CVSSPGQGSTEAFF
TRBV20-1	once	.	TRBJ1-6	TGCAGTGCTTACAAGGACAGCCTTAATTCACCCCTCCACTTT	CSAYKDSLNSPLHF
TRBV5-1	few	.	TRBJ1-2	TGCGCCAGCAGCTCAAAAAACTATGGCTACACCTTC	CASSSKNYGYTF
TRBV7-9	many	.	TRBJ1-1	TGTGCCAGCAGGATTTCAGGGGTGGGCATGAACACTGAAGCTTTCTTT	CASRISGVGMNTEAFF
TRBV7-2	.	.	TRBJ1-4	TGTGCCAGCAGCAGAGGGGAACTGGAGGGAAAACTGTTTTTT	CASSRGELEGKLFF
TRBV12-3/TRBV12-4	.	TRBD1	TRBJ1-2	TGTGCCAGCAGTTTAGACCTACCCGGGACAGGGGAGTACGGCTACACCTTC	CASSLDLPGTGEYGYTF